The rows below give T cell receptor beta chains drawn from one sample of a study of CD8+ T cells in alopecia areata. The repertoire was sequenced with immunoSEQ multiplex PCR; TCRdb's copy has only in-frame clones and lacks some. Counted here are 95,000 to 150,000 clones, over 60% occurring once; the ten biggest clones make up 5% to 7%. The sample consisted of CD4+ T cells sorted from blood, taken at week 4, from a patient treated with tofacitinib. The receptors were sampled from a human donor with alopecia areata. Both conserved end residues are part of each CDR3. Fields, in order: J gene, D gene, clone size, V gene, CDR3 DNA, CDR3 protein. A D gene is named only where the DNA matches it firmly. Clone size is given for some rows only: seen once, a few or many times, or a class if the clone is expanded.

TRBJ1-5	-	-	TRBV4-1	TGCGCCAGCAGCCAGGTTACGGGACTTTATAGGCAGCCCCAGCATTTT	CASSQVTGLYRQPQHF
TRBJ1-2	TRBD1	few	TRBV10-3	TGTGCCAGCAGTTCTGGACAGGCAATCTATGGCTACACCTTC	CASSSGQAIYGYTF
TRBJ2-1	-	few	TRBV11-2	TGTGCCAGCAGCTACCTAGCGAGCTCCTACAATGAGCAGTTCTTC	CASSYLASSYNEQFF
TRBJ1-1	-	few	TRBV18	TGTGCCAGCTCACAGGACAGCAACACTGAAGCTTTCTTT	CASSQDSNTEAFF
TRBJ2-6	-	few	TRBV29-1	TGCAGCGTCCTTGTTACAGCTGCCAACGTCCTGACTTTC	CSVLVTAANVLTF
TRBJ2-5	-	-	TRBV18	TGTGCCAGCTCACTCGAAGGAGAGACCCAGTACTTC	CASSLEGETQYF
TRBJ1-3	-	-	TRBV5-6	TGTGCCAGCAGGTCTGGAAACACCATATATTTT	CASRSGNTIYF
TRBJ2-1	-	-	TRBV10-3	TGTGCCATCAGTGATCGCAGCAACAATGAGCAGTTCTTC	CAISDRSNNEQFF
TRBJ2-5	-	-	TRBV30	TGTGCGCTCCGAGCCCCAGAGACCCAGTACTTC	CALRAPETQYF
TRBJ1-1	-	few	TRBV7-2	TGTGCCAGCAACCAGGGGTCGGGAACTGAAGCTTTCTTT	CASNQGSGTEAFF
TRBJ2-1	-	-	TRBV30	TGTGCCTGGAGTGAACTAGCCCATGAGCAGTTCTTC	CAWSELAHEQFF
TRBJ1-5	-	few	TRBV28	TGTGCCAGCAGTTCCCGTAGGTCTAACCTTCAGGGGAGAGGTCAGCCCCAGCATTTT	CASSSRRSNLQGRGQPQHF
TRBJ2-4	-	-	TRBV5-1	TGCGCCAGCAGCGGTCAGGACAACAAAAACATTCAGTACTTC	CASSGQDNKNIQYF
TRBJ2-5	TRBD2	-	TRBV28	TGTGCCAGCAGTTTATGGGCTAGCGGGAGGAAAGAGACCCAGTACTTC	CASSLWASGRKETQYF
TRBJ1-2	-	-	TRBV4-3	TGCGCCAGCAGCCAAGATCTCGGCCCCGTCTATGGCTACACCTTC	CASSQDLGPVYGYTF
TRBJ1-6	-	-	TRBV4-1	TGCGCCAGCAGCCACGGGACACAACGCTCCTATAATTCACCCCTCCACTTT	CASSHGTQRSYNSPLHF
TRBJ2-1	TRBD2	-	TRBV4-1	TGCGCCAGCAGCCAAGATCGAGCGGGATCCTACAATGAGCAGTTCTTC	CASSQDRAGSYNEQFF
TRBJ2-7	TRBD1	few	TRBV7-9	TGTGCCAGCAGCCCTACCGGGACAGGGGGCTCCGAGCAGTACTTC	CASSPTGTGGSEQYF
TRBJ2-1	TRBD2	-	TRBV27	TGTGCCAGCAGGATGCTCAGGACTAGCGGAGACAATGAGCAGTTCTTC	CASRMLRTSGDNEQFF
TRBJ2-5	TRBD1	few	TRBV5-1	TGCGCCAGCAGCGACGGGACAGCGGCCTTCCAAGAGACCCAGTACTTC	CASSDGTAAFQETQYF
TRBJ2-4	-	few	TRBV5-6	TGTGCCAGCACAGACGGCAAAAACATTCAGTACTTC	CASTDGKNIQYF
TRBJ2-1	-	-	TRBV20-1	TGCAGTGCTCAAGGACGGGAGCAGTTCTTC	CSAQGREQFF
TRBJ1-5	-	-	TRBV7-8	TGTGCCAGCAGCGACAGATTTAGCAATCAGCCCCAGCATTTT	CASSDRFSNQPQHF
TRBJ2-5	TRBD2	-	TRBV4-2	TGTGCCAGCAGCCAAGGCCTAGCGGGATACGAAGAGACCCAGTACTTC	CASSQGLAGYEETQYF
TRBJ2-5	TRBD2	few	TRBV4-1	TGCGCCAGCAGCCCCCTCCGAGCGGGGGGTCAAGAGACCCAGTACTTC	CASSPLRAGGQETQYF
TRBJ2-1	TRBD2	once	TRBV29-1	TGCAGCGCGGGACTAGCGGGGGAGTCTGAGCAGTTCTTC	CSAGLAGESEQFF
TRBJ2-7	-	-	TRBV30	TGTGCCTGGAGTGTAATGACAGACTCCTACGAGCAGTACTTC	CAWSVMTDSYEQYF
TRBJ1-2	TRBD1	-	TRBV9	TGTGCCAGCAGCGTAGCTACAGGACAGGCGAACTATGGCTACACCTTC	CASSVATGQANYGYTF
TRBJ2-1	-	-	TRBV30	TGTGCCTGGAGTGTACTGGTGGGGCTAAGGAATGAGCAGTTCTTC	CAWSVLVGLRNEQFF
TRBJ2-5	TRBD1	few	TRBV7-2	TGTGCCAGCAGCCCTGGGACAGGGCGAAGCAGGGAGACCCAGTACTTC	CASSPGTGRSRETQYF
TRBJ2-5	-	-	TRBV7-9	TGTGCCAGCAGCTTCGGGGGCACGGAGACCCAGTACTTC	CASSFGGTETQYF
TRBJ1-6	-	-	TRBV7-2	TGTGCCAGCAGCTACGTTAATTCACCCCTCCACTTT	CASSYVNSPLHF
TRBJ1-2	-	-	TRBV30	TGTGCCTGGGCCGTTATTGGGTATGGCTACACCTTC	CAWAVIGYGYTF
TRBJ2-1	TRBD2	few	TRBV30	TGTGCCTGGACCCGACTAGCGGGTTTTTACAATGAGCAGTTCTTC	CAWTRLAGFYNEQFF
TRBJ1-1	-	-	TRBV2	TGTGCCAGCAGTGGACAGATTGAAGCTTTCTTT	CASSGQIEAFF
TRBJ2-1	-	few	TRBV7-2	TGTGCCAGCAGCAGGAACGGGGACGACAATGAGCAGTTCTTC	CASSRNGDDNEQFF